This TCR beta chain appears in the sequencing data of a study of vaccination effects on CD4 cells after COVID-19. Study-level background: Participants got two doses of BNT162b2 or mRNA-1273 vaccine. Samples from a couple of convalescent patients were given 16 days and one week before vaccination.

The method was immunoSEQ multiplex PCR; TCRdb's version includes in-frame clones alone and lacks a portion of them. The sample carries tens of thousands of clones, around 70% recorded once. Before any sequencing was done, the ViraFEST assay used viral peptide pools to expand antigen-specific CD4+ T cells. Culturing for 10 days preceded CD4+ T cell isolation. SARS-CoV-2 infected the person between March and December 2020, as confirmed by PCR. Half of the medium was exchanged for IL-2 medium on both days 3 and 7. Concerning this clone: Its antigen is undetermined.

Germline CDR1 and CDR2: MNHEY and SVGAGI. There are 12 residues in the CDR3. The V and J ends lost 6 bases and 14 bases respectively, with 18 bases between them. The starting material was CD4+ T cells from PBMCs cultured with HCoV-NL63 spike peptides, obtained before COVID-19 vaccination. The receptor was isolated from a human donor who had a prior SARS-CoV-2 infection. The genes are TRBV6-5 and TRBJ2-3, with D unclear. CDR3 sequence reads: CASRNGLQGPYF. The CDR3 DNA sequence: TGTGCCAGCAGGAACGGGCTCCAAGGACCGTATTTT.